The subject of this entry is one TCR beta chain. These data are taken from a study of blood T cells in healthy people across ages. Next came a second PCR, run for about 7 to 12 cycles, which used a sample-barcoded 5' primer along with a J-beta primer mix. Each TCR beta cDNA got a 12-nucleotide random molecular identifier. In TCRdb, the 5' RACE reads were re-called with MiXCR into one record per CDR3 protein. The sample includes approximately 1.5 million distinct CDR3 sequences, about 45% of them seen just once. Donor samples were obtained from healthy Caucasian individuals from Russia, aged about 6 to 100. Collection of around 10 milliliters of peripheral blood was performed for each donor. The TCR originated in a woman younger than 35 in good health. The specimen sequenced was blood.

This chain's CDR3 is CSVVGGKAFF. CDR3 DNA: TGCAGCGTTGTGGGGGGGAAGGCTTTCTTT. The chain combines TRBV29-1 with TRBJ1-1; TRBD1 might be the D (5 bases). Trimming took 4 bases from V and 11 from J, leaving 11 bases between them. The germline V gene encodes CDR1 SQVTM and CDR2 ANQGSEA. There are 10 residues in the CDR3. Full variable domain (remainder filled in from reference TRBV29-1 and TRBJ1-1): SAVISQKPSRDICQRGTSLTIQCQVDSQVTMMFWYRQQPGQSLTLIATANQGSEATYESGFVIDKFPISRPNLTFSTLTVSNMSPEDSSIYLCSVVGGKAFFGQGTRLTVV.